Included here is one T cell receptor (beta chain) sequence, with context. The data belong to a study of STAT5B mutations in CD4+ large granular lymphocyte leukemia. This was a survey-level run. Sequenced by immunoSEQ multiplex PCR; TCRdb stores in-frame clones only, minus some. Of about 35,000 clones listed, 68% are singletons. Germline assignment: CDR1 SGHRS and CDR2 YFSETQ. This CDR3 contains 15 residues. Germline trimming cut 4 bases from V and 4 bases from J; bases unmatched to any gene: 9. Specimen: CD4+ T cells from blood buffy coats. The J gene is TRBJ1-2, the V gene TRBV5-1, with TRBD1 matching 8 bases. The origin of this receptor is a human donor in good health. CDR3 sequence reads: CASSPTGVKFYGYTF. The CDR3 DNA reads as TGCGCCAGCAGCCCGACAGGGGTCAAATTCTATGGCTACACCTTC.